This T cell receptor (beta chain) originates from a study of regulatory T cells in long-lasting Graves disease. This CDR3 has 16 residues. Per germline, CDR1 MDHEN and CDR2 SYDVKM. V dropped 5 bases and J dropped 7; count of bases not matched to a gene: 16. This clonotype was seen ten or more times. No antigen is known for it. Time point defined: persistent/refractory GD, antithyroid drugs over 5 years with positive TRAb. Following extraction of RNA from PBMCs, that RNA was used to make the TCR library. Patients were from an endocrinology department in Xi'an, China. Study findings and constraints: Persistent cases favored TRBV28, TRBJ1-2 and TRBJ2-5. The study found lower TCR diversity in persistent Graves' patients than in newly diagnosed ones. Newly diagnosed patients shared 1,000 or so public clonotypes; persistent patients shared under 3,000.

With iRepertoire HTBI primers and Arm-PCR of CDR3 regions, TCR beta libraries were built. TCRdb called the multiplex PCR reads again in MiXCR, with one record for every CDR3 protein. Among 350,000 to 450,000 distinct CDR3 sequences, more than 20% were seen once, and the ten largest hold approximately 28%. The rearrangement uses TRBV28 and TRBJ1-2; 7 nucleotides line up with TRBD1. Sequences were derived from peripheral blood mononuclear cells (PBMCs), sampled when the disease was refractory, from a patient treated with antithyroid drugs. The sequence derives from a woman aged 40 to 50 with Graves disease. The CDR3 reads CASSPYGDRDWGGYTF. CDR3 in DNA: TGTGCCAGCAGTCCATACGGCGACAGGGACTGGGGTGGCTACACCTTC.